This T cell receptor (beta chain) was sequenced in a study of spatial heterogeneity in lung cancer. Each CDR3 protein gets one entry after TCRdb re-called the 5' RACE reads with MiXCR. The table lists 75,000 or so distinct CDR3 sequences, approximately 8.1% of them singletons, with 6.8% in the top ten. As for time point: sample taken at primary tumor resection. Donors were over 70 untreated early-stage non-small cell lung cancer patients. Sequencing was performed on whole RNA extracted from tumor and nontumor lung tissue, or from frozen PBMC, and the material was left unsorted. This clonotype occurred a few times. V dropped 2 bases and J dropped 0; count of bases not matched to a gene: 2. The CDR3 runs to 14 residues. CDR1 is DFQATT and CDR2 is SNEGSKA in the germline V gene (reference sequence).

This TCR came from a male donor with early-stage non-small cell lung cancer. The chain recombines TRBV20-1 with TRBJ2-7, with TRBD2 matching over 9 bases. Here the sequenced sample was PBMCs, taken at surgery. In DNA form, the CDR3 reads TGCAGTGCTAGAAATAGCGGGAGCTCCTACGAGCAGTACTTC. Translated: CSARNSGSSYEQYF.